Listed below are T cell receptor beta chains from one sample, sequenced in a study of T cell changes during pregnancy in multiple sclerosis. Libraries were prepared by immunoSEQ multiplex PCR; TCRdb keeps only in-frame clonotypes and omits some of them. This table has tens of thousands of clones, 85% to 95% appearing once. This specimen consisted of peripheral blood, obtained in the third trimester of pregnancy. The receptors originated from a female donor with multiple sclerosis, enrolled in a pregnancy study. The CDR3 runs from the conserved cysteine through the conserved F or W. A D gene is named only where the DNA matches it firmly. The size field is filled for only some rows; it gives once, few, many or a size class.

CDR3aa: CASNPFKDRNYGYTF; CDR3nt: TGTGCCAGCAACCCTTTTAAAGACAGAAACTATGGCTACACCTTC; j_gene: TRBJ1-2; d_gene: NA; abundance: NA; v_gene: TRBV28
CDR3aa: CASSPLSVNTEAFF; CDR3nt: TGTGCCAGCTCACCCCTCAGTGTGAACACTGAAGCTTTCTTT; j_gene: TRBJ1-1; d_gene: NA; abundance: once; v_gene: TRBV18
CDR3aa: CATSRSGTRSYEQYF; CDR3nt: TGTGCCACCAGCAGATCCGGGACACGTAGCTACGAGCAGTACTTC; j_gene: TRBJ2-7; d_gene: NA; abundance: NA; v_gene: TRBV15
CDR3aa: CASSAAGQGTDTQYF; CDR3nt: TGTGCCAGCTCAGCGGCGGGACAGGGGACAGATACGCAGTATTTT; j_gene: TRBJ2-3; d_gene: TRBD1; abundance: NA; v_gene: TRBV18
CDR3aa: CASSRDRGYTDTQYF; CDR3nt: TGTGCCAGCAGTCGGGACAGGGGATACACAGATACGCAGTATTTT; j_gene: TRBJ2-3; d_gene: TRBD1; abundance: NA; v_gene: TRBV2
CDR3aa: CASSLGTGVVKKLFF; CDR3nt: TGTGCCAGCAGCCTGGGTACAGGGGTTGTTAAAAAACTGTTTTTT; j_gene: TRBJ1-4; d_gene: TRBD1; abundance: NA; v_gene: TRBV11-2
CDR3aa: CASSGQGNQPQHF; CDR3nt: TGTGCCAGCAGTGGACAGGGAAATCAGCCCCAGCATTTT; j_gene: TRBJ1-5; d_gene: TRBD1; abundance: NA; v_gene: TRBV2
CDR3aa: CASSHEGPYNEQFF; CDR3nt: TGCGCCAGCAGCCACGAGGGTCCTTACAATGAGCAGTTCTTC; j_gene: TRBJ2-1; d_gene: NA; abundance: NA; v_gene: TRBV4-1
CDR3aa: CAWMARGTLNYGYTF; CDR3nt: TGTGCCTGGATGGCCAGGGGAACCCTTAACTATGGCTACACCTTC; j_gene: TRBJ1-2; d_gene: NA; abundance: NA; v_gene: TRBV30
CDR3aa: CASSSTGGGLAVTGELFF; CDR3nt: TGTGCCAGCAGCTCGACAGGTGGGGGACTAGCAGTCACCGGGGAGCTGTTTTTT; j_gene: TRBJ2-2; d_gene: TRBD2; abundance: NA; v_gene: TRBV7-9
CDR3aa: CASSTGQGGGETQYF; CDR3nt: TGCGCCAGCAGCACCGGACAGGGTGGGGGGGAGACCCAGTACTTC; j_gene: TRBJ2-5; d_gene: TRBD1; abundance: once; v_gene: TRBV5-1